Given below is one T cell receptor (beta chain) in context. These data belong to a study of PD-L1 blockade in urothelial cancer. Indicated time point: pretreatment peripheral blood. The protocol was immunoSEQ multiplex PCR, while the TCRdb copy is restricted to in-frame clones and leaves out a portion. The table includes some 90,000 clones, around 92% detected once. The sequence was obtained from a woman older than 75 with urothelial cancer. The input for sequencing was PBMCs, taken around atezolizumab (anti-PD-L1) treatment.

Here the CDR3 DNA reads TGTGCCAGTAGTAGAGACCTCAGAGGGGGCGGTTACAATGAGCAGTTCTTC. This codes for CASSRDLRGGGYNEQFF. The chain is built from TRBV19 and TRBJ2-1; 7 positions agree with TRBD1. Per germline, CDR1 LNHDA and CDR2 SQIVND (reference sequence). This CDR3 region has 17 residues. Unmatched junction bases numbered 13, after V lost 4 bases and J lost 4 bases.